A few counts support the clone carrying this T cell receptor (beta chain). What it binds is unknown. TCRdb redid the calling of the 5' RACE reads with MiXCR, one entry per CDR3 protein. This table has more than 600,000 distinct CDR3 sequences, 15% to 20% appearing once. This sample is part of a study of identical twins. Trimming stripped 4 bases from V and 2 bases from J, with 15 bases between. The CDR3 runs 15 residues. The study, taken as a whole, reports: Whereas memory repertoires showed no such difference, abundant cord blood beta clonotypes carried fewer insertions. Researchers caution that invariant MAIT and iNKT cells could partly confound zero-insertion analyses. Conclusions came from cross-sectional statistical analysis, not from following the same donors.

These sequences were also reported in another study, on T cells expressing NK-cell markers.

Sequencing input: PBMCs. The J gene is TRBJ2-7, the V gene TRBV12-3 or TRBV12-4; the D call may be TRBD1 or TRBD2 (7 bases each). The receptor was isolated from a woman under 30 in good health. The CDR3 nucleotides are TGTGCCAGCAGTTCCCAGGGGGGGTCGGCCTACGAGCAGTACTTC. Protein: CASSSQGGSAYEQYF.